A selection of T cell receptor beta chains follows, all from one sample in a study of blood T cells in healthy people across ages. TCRdb fed the 5' RACE reads into MiXCR, producing one record per CDR3 protein. This table has about 1.1 million distinct CDR3 sequences, 35% to 40% appearing once. Material for sequencing was blood. These receptors were collected from a man in his late teens or twenties in good health. Both conserved end residues are part of each CDR3. D genes are given only for firm matches. Not every row has a clone size; where given, it reads once, few, many or a size class.

CDR3 length	J gene	D gene	clone size	V gene	CDR3 DNA	CDR3 protein
12	TRBJ2-7	.	.	TRBV2	TGTGCCTGCGACATAAAGACCTACGAGCAGTACTTC	CACDIKTYEQYF
14	TRBJ2-1	.	few	TRBV7-2	TGTGCCAGCAGCCCAAGACCTAGAAACAATGAGCAGTTCTTC	CASSPRPRNNEQFF
16	TRBJ2-4	TRBD2	few	TRBV9	TGTGCCAGCAGGGATACTAGCGGGGAGGACAAAAACATTCAGTACTTC	CASRDTSGEDKNIQYF
15	TRBJ1-1	.	few	TRBV6-2/TRBV6-3	TGTGCCAGCAGTTATTCGGTTGCCGGGAACACTGAAGCTTTCTTT	CASSYSVAGNTEAFF
14	TRBJ2-5	.	.	TRBV7-9	TGTGCCAGCAGAAAAGCGGACAGACAAGAGACCCAGTACTTC	CASRKADRQETQYF
13	TRBJ1-1	TRBD1	few	TRBV20-1	TGCAGTGCTAGTCCGGGGACAGGGGATGAAGCTTTCTTT	CSASPGTGDEAFF
16	TRBJ1-5	.	once	TRBV25-1	TGTGCCAGCAGTGAAAGTACAGGGAGGACGCATCAGCCCCAGCATTTT	CASSESTGRTHQPQHF
16	TRBJ1-6	.	.	TRBV7-8	TGTGCCAGCAGCAGAGAGGGTTTTGGCTATAATTCACCCCTCCACTTT	CASSREGFGYNSPLHF
12	TRBJ2-5	.	.	TRBV12-3/TRBV12-4	TGTGCCAGCAGTTTTGGGGGGCAGACCCAGTACTTC	CASSFGGQTQYF
15	TRBJ2-2	.	.	TRBV5-1	TGCGCCAGCAGCTTGCCACCTCGTAACACCGGGGAGCTGTTTTTT	CASSLPPRNTGELFF
21	TRBJ2-6	.	few	TRBV12-3/TRBV12-4	TGTGCCAGCAGCCCTCCCCGGCTAGCTATGGGTTTCGGTGCTGGGGCCAACGTCCTGACTTTC	CASSPPRLAMGFGAGANVLTF
15	TRBJ1-2	.	.	TRBV4-3	TGCGCCAGCAGCACCGCTAGCGGGGTAGAGTATGGCTACACCTTC	CASSTASGVEYGYTF
15	TRBJ1-2	TRBD1	.	TRBV7-9	TGTGCCAGCAGCTCTCCGGGACAGCACGCCTATGGCTACACCTTC	CASSSPGQHAYGYTF
15	TRBJ1-6	TRBD1	few	TRBV5-5	TGTGCCAGCAGCCCGAGGGACAGCGATAATTCACCCCTCCACTTT	CASSPRDSDNSPLHF
13	TRBJ2-4	.	.	TRBV12-3/TRBV12-4	TGTGCCAGCGGCTTTAATGCTCGTGGGTCCCAGTACTTC	CASGFNARGSQYF
12	TRBJ1-5	.	.	TRBV12-3/TRBV12-4	TGTGCCAGCACCTTACCGCCTCAGCCCCAGCATTTT	CASTLPPQPQHF
16	TRBJ1-1	.	.	TRBV7-2	TGTGCCAGCAGCTTAGAAGCCAGGGAGTTGTGGACTGAAGCTTTCTTT	CASSLEARELWTEAFF
16	TRBJ1-1	TRBD1	few	TRBV13	TGTGCCAGCAGCCCGCAAACCTATACAGGGGGGACTGAAGCTTTCTTT	CASSPQTYTGGTEAFF
16	TRBJ1-5	.	.	TRBV6-1	TGTGCCAGCAGTGAAATGGTGGTTTTGGGCAATCAGCCCCAGCATTTT	CASSEMVVLGNQPQHF
15	TRBJ1-2	TRBD1	.	TRBV5-4	TGTGCCAGCAGCTGGGAGGCAGGGGGCGCCTATGGCTACACCTTC	CASSWEAGGAYGYTF
16	TRBJ2-7	TRBD1	.	TRBV28	TGTGCCAGCAATCCACGGCGCCGGACAGGGTTCTACGAGCAGTACTTC	CASNPRRRTGFYEQYF
13	TRBJ1-1	.	.	TRBV24-1	TGTGCCCCCAGGCAACAATCTCTTTTTGAAGCTTTCTTT	CAPRQQSLFEAFF
13	TRBJ1-4	.	.	TRBV12-3/TRBV12-4	TGTGCCAGCAGTTTCGAACGCGGGACGAAACTGTTTTTT	CASSFERGTKLFF
13	TRBJ2-3	.	once	TRBV20-1	TGCAGTGCTAGAGAGGGGGGCATAGATACGCAGTATTTT	CSAREGGIDTQYF
17	TRBJ2-3	TRBD2	.	TRBV4-2	TGTGCCAGCAGCCAAGAGTACGGGGGGTCGACAAGCGATACGCAGTATTTT	CASSQEYGGSTSDTQYF
18	TRBJ1-4	TRBD1	few	TRBV25-1	TGTGCCAGCAGTGAAGGTTTCGGGCAGGGGGCGACTAATGAAAAACTGTTTTTT	CASSEGFGQGATNEKLFF
16	TRBJ2-7	.	few	TRBV5-1	TGCGCCAGCAGCCAACTACTAACACCGAACTCCTACGAGCAGTACTTC	CASSQLLTPNSYEQYF
15	TRBJ2-1	.	.	TRBV4-3	TGCGCCAGCAGCCAAGTAGGACTAACCAACAATGAGCAGTTCTTC	CASSQVGLTNNEQFF
14	TRBJ1-6	.	once	TRBV2	TGTGCCAGCGGGGTTGGAGGGTTGAATTCACCCCTCCACTTT	CASGVGGLNSPLHF